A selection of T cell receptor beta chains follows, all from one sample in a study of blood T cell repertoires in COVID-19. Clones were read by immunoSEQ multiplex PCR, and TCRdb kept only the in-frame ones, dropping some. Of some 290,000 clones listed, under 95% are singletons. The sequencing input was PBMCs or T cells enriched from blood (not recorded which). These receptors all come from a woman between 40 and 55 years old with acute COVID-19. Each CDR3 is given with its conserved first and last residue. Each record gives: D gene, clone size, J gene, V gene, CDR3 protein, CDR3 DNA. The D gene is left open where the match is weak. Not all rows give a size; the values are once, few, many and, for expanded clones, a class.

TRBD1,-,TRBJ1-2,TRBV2,CASSVTGYYGYTF,TGTGCCAGCAGTGTGACAGGGTACTATGGCTACACCTTC
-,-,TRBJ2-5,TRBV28,CATTGGARETQYF,TGTGCCACTACAGGGGGGGCCAGAGAGACCCAGTACTTC
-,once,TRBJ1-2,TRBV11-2,CASSSVQGLSNTHYTF,TGTGCCAGCAGCTCGGTTCAGGGGCTGAGTAATACCCACTACACCTTC
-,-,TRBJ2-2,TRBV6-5,CASSLLNTGELFF,TGTGCCAGCAGCCTTCTGAACACCGGGGAGCTGTTTTTT
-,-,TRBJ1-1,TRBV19,CASKWGGVNTEAFF,TGTGCCAGTAAGTGGGGAGGGGTGAACACTGAAGCTTTCTTT
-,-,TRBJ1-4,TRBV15,CATSRQGWNEKLFF,TGTGCCACCAGCAGACAGGGCTGGAATGAAAAACTGTTTTTT
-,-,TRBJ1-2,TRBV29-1,CSVATGFYGYTF,TGCAGCGTCGCGACAGGCTTCTATGGCTACACCTTC
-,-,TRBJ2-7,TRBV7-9,CASEDPPRSYEQYF,TGTGCCAGCGAAGATCCGCCACGGTCCTACGAGCAGTACTTC
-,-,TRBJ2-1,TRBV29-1,CSVEGTIETYNEQFF,TGCAGCGTCGAGGGTACAATAGAAACTTACAATGAGCAGTTCTTC
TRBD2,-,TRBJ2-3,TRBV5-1,CASNSGLAVDTQYF,TGCGCCAGCAACTCGGGACTAGCGGTCGATACGCAGTATTTT
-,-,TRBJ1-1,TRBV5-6,CASSLRQLNTEAFF,TGTGCCAGCAGCTTAAGACAGCTGAACACTGAAGCTTTCTTT
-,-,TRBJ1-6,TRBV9,CASSAQGIGSPLHF,TGTGCCAGCAGCGCACAGGGCATTGGTTCACCCCTCCACTTT
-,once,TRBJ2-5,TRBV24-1,CATSGRGTDWQETQYF,TGTGCCACCAGCGGGAGAGGCACCGACTGGCAAGAGACCCAGTACTTC
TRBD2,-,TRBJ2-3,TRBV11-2,CASSKGLPTQYF,TGTGCCAGCAGCAAGGGACTACCTACGCAGTATTTT
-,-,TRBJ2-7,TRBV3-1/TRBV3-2,CASSQESGSYEQYF,TGTGCCAGCAGCCAAGAGTCAGGATCCTACGAGCAGTACTTC
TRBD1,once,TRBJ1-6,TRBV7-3,CASSEQGAQNSPLHF,TGTGCCAGCAGCGAACAGGGGGCGCAAAATTCACCCCTCCACTTT
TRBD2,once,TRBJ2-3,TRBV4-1,CASSQEAIAGYTDTQYF,TGCGCCAGCAGCCAAGAGGCAATAGCGGGATACACAGATACGCAGTATTTT
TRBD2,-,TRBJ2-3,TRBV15,CATSRAGGGTDTQYF,TGTGCCACCAGCAGAGCTGGGGGGGGAACTGATACGCAGTATTTT
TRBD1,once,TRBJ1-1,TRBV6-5,CASSSANRGRNTEAFF,TGTGCCAGCAGTTCCGCGAACAGGGGTAGGAACACTGAAGCTTTCTTT
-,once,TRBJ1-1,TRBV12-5,CASGLSPSEAFF,TGTGCTAGTGGTTTGTCCCCCTCCGAAGCTTTCTTT
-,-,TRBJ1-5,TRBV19,CASSIRDQPQHF,TGTGCCAGTAGTATTCGAGATCAGCCCCAGCATTTT
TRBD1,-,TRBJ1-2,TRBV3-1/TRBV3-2,CASSLLQGSRLGYTF,TGTGCCAGCAGCCTCCTACAGGGGTCGCGGCTCGGCTACACCTTC
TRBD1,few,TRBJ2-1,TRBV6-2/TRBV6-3,CATNPDRGRNEQFF,TGTGCCACCAACCCGGACAGGGGGCGAAATGAGCAGTTCTTC
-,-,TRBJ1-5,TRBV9,CASSARDPSSEPQHF,TGTGCCAGCAGCGCTCGGGATCCTTCAAGTGAGCCCCAGCATTTT
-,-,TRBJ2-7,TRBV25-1,CASSRFYEQYF,TGTGCCAGCAGTCGGTTCTACGAGCAGTACTTC
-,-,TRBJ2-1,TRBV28,CASSSNRGSYNEQFF,TGTGCCAGCAGTTCCAACCGGGGGTCCTACAATGAGCAGTTCTTC
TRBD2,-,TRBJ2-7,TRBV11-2,CASSLEGGGRYEQYF,TGTGCCAGCAGCTTAGAGGGGGGAGGGCGCTACGAGCAGTACTTC
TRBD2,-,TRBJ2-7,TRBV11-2,CASSHGRTSYEQYF,TGTGCCAGCAGCCACGGGAGGACCTCCTACGAGCAGTACTTC
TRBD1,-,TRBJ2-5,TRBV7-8,CASSSSGTAQETQYF,TGTGCCAGCAGCTCATCCGGGACAGCCCAAGAGACCCAGTACTTC
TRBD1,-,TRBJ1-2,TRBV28,CASKSTGDHGYTF,TGTGCCAGCAAATCGACAGGGGATCATGGCTACACCTTC
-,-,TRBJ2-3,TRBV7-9,CASNLGDRREDTQYF,TGTGCCAGCAACCTAGGAGACAGGCGCGAGGATACGCAGTATTTT
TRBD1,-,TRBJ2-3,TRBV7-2,CASSLEGTGFTDTQYF,TGTGCCAGCAGCTTAGAGGGGACAGGGTTCACAGATACGCAGTATTTT
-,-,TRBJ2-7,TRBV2,CASSEAFRWQYF,TGTGCCAGCAGTGAAGCTTTCCGGTGGCAGTACTTC
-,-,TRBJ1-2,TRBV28,CASSYQGSGGYTF,TGTGCCAGCAGTTATCAGGGGAGCGGTGGCTACACCTTC
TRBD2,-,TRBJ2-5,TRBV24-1,CATSDQGTSGSGLETQYF,TGTGCCACCAGTGATCAGGGGACTAGCGGGTCTGGTCTCGAGACCCAGTACTTC
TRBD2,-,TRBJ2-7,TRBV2,CASSAAGTSGRSSYEQYF,TGTGCCAGCAGTGCTGCGGGGACTAGCGGGAGGTCTTCCTACGAGCAGTACTTC
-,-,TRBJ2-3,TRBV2,CASSGGFSTDTQYF,TGTGCCAGCAGTGGGGGCTTCAGCACAGATACGCAGTATTTT
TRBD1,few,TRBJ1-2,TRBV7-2,CASSPGGTGVARGYTF,TGTGCCAGCAGCCCAGGGGGGACAGGGGTGGCTAGGGGCTACACCTTC
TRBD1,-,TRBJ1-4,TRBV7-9,CASRLTGVIGEKLFF,TGTGCCAGCAGGCTGACAGGGGTGATTGGGGAAAAACTGTTTTTT
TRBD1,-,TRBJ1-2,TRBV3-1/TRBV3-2,CASSQGTGRKYGYTF,TGTGCCAGCAGCCAGGGGACAGGGCGGAAATATGGCTACACCTTC
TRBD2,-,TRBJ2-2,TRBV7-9,CASSPLAGRGGELFF,TGTGCCAGCAGCCCTCTAGCGGGACGGGGAGGGGAGCTGTTTTTT
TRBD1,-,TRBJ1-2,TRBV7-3,CASSPSPGGRYGYTF,TGTGCCAGCAGCCCCAGCCCAGGGGGCCGCTATGGCTACACCTTC
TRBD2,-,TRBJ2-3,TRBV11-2,CASSLGLAGGGTDTQYF,TGTGCCAGCAGCTTAGGGCTAGCGGGAGGGGGGACAGATACGCAGTATTTT
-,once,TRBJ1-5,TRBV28,CASSSSRGGNQPQHF,TGTGCCAGCAGTTCCTCCCGGGGGGGTAATCAGCCCCAGCATTTT
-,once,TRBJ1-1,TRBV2,CASSPMSRGRTEAFF,TGTGCCAGCAGCCCTATGAGCAGGGGTCGGACTGAAGCTTTCTTT
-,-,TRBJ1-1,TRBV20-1,CSARRQTEAFF,TGCAGTGCTAGGCGACAAACTGAAGCTTTCTTT
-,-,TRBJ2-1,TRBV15,CATSRDWFVSSWDMGSNEQFF,TGTGCCACCAGCAGAGATTGGTTCGTCAGTAGTTGGGACATGGGGAGCAATGAGCAGTTCTTC
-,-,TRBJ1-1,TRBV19,CASSTTVVNTEAFF,TGTGCCAGTAGTACGACAGTAGTGAACACTGAAGCTTTCTTT